The 32 T cell receptor beta chains in this list originate from one sample, sequenced in a study of T cell repertoires in cytomegalovirus infection. In TCRdb, the reads were re-called with MiXCR into one record per CDR3 protein. Among about 530,000 distinct CDR3 sequences listed, around 27% were seen once. Sequencing input: PBMCs. The receptor set was obtained from a human donor in good health (CMV status not recorded). Some clones in this sample may be carry-over from other donors' samples.

With regard to this clonotype: A read error is likely, as this CDR3 ends without the conserved phenylalanine or tryptophan. This rearrangement joins TRBV29-1 to TRBJ1-4, with D possibly matching TRBD1 (6 bases). The CDR3 loop spans 14 amino acids. V lost 6 bases and J lost 4, with 15 bases in between. In germline, CDR1 is SQVTM, CDR2 ANQGSEA. The CDR3 here is CSVYTGQVNEKLFL. The CDR3 region has the DNA TGCAGCGTATATACGGGACAAGTTAATGAAAAACTGTTTTTG.

This clonotype was counted many times. The CDR3 DNA sequence: TGTGCCAGCAGCCCCCGTAGCGGGAGGGCCTACGAGCAGTACGTC. The encoded protein is CASSPRSGRAYEQYV. The rearrangement joins TRBV11-2 to TRBJ2-7; TRBD2 matches at 11 bases. Germline CDR1 and CDR2: SGHAT and FQNNGV. The V gene end was trimmed by 5 bases and the J gene end by 2 bases; junction bases not matched to a gene: 5. This CDR3 is 15 amino acids long.

In this sample, this clonotype turned up many times. The chain employs TRBV12-3 or TRBV12-4 and TRBJ2-7, with D hard to call. The CDR3 runs 12 residues. With 6 bases removed from V and 3 bases from J, the gap between germline ends came to 9 bases. CDR3 nucleotide sequence: TGTGCCAGCAGCTTACTCAGCTACGAGCAGTACTTC. Translating gives CASSLLSYEQYF.

V and J are TRBV29-1 and TRBJ2-1; D is unclear. Germline CDR1 SQVTM, CDR2 ANQGSEA. This CDR3 region has 12 residues. The V and J ends lost 5 bases and 14 bases respectively, with 19 bases between them. The CDR3 is CSVRSSDQQEFF. CDR3 DNA: TGCAGCGTTCGATCTTCAGATCAGCAAGAGTTCTTC.

This clonotype was detected ten times or more. V usage is TRBV7-2 and J usage is TRBJ2-1; TRBD2 agrees at 10 bases. The CDR3 is 16 amino acids. The germline gives CDR1 SGHTA, CDR2 FQGNSA. V lost 5 bases, J lost 9 bases, and 13 bases stayed unmatched. The CDR3 reads CASSTRALAGAIEQFF. The CDR3 DNA reads as TGTGCCAGCAGCACAAGAGCCCTAGCGGGAGCTATTGAGCAGTTCTTC.

The chain uses TRBV5-1 and TRBJ2-1; 8 bases line up with TRBD2. Trimming removed 2 bases from V and 5 bases from J; junction bases left unmatched: 6. The CDR3 sequence is 15 residues long. CDR1 SGHRS and CDR2 YFSETQ come from the germline V gene. DNA for the CDR3: TGCGCCAGCAGCTTCGGACTAGCCCCTAACAATGAGCAGTTCTTC. It encodes CASSFGLAPNNEQFF. Full variable domain (rest looked up from reference TRBV5-1 and TRBJ2-1): KAGVTQTPRYLIKTRGQQVTLSCSPISGHRSVSWYQQTPGQGLQFLFEYFSETQRNKGNFPGRFSGRQFSNSRSEMNVSTLELGDSALYLCASSFGLAPNNEQFFGPGTRLTVL.

The genes are TRBV4-2 and TRBJ2-5, with 12 bases aligning to TRBD2. V shed 1 base, J shed 4 bases, and the junction held 10 bases outside the gene matches. Germline V gene sequence: CDR1 LGHNA, CDR2 YNFKEQ. CDR3 size: 18 residues. The CDR3 here is CASSQVGTSGRYAETQYF. As DNA, the CDR3 is TGTGCCAGCAGCCAAGTCGGTACTAGCGGGAGGTATGCAGAGACCCAGTACTTC.

The V call is TRBV7-2, the J call TRBJ2-1; D not resolved. V dropped 1 base and J dropped 14 bases, with 21 bases sitting between them. Per germline, CDR1 SGHTA and CDR2 FQGNSA. The CDR3 has 15 residues. Here the CDR3 reads CASSLDGFPYNYKFF. The DNA for the CDR3 is TGTGCCAGCAGCTTAGACGGGTTCCCCTACAATTACAAGTTCTTC.

V usage is TRBV5-6 and J usage is TRBJ2-5; a weak D match, TRBD2 (7 bases). The CDR3 sequence is 15 residues long. V was clipped by 7 bases and J by 0 bases, with 16 bases between them. Germline lookup yields CDR1 SGHDT and CDR2 YYEEEE. For the CDR3, the DNA is TGTGCCAGCTACGGGGGAGGGGGGGACCAAGAGACCCAGTACTTC. Amino acid sequence: CASYGGGGDQETQYF.

The rearrangement links TRBV2 to TRBJ1-4; 7 positions agree with TRBD1. From germline, CDR1 is SNHLY and CDR2 FYNNEI. CDR3 length equals 15 residues. V shed 3 bases and J 9 bases; nucleotides not matched to a gene: 10. The DNA for the CDR3 is TGTGCCAGCAGTGAGGGGACAGCCCTCCTTAAAAAACTGTTTTTT. It is translated as CASSEGTALLKKLFF.

This sequence joins TRBV15 and TRBJ2-3, with D unresolved. CDR1 is LNHNV and CDR2 is YYDKDF in the germline V gene (reference sequence). Trimming shortened V by 5 bases and J by 2 bases, and 8 bases separated the two germline ends. This CDR3 is 13 amino acids long. The CDR3 sequence: CATSLGSTDTQYF. As DNA, the CDR3 is TGTGCCACCAGCCTCGGATCCACAGATACGCAGTATTTT. Using reference TRBV15 and TRBJ2-3 for the parts outside the CDR3, the full variable domain is DAMVIQNPRYQVTQFGKPVTLSCSQTLNHNVMYWYQQKSSQAPKLLFHYYDKDFNNEADTPDNFQSRRPNTSFCFLDIRSPGLGDTAMYLCATSLGSTDTQYFGPGTRLTVL.

This clonotype turned up a few times. The V call is TRBV4-3, the J call TRBJ1-1; D might be TRBD1 (5 bases). Germline CDR1 is LGHNA and CDR2 is YSLEER. The CDR3 contains 14 residues. Deletions cut 3 bases from V and 0 bases from J, with 8 bases between. CDR3 loop: CASSQDTMNTEAFF. The CDR3 nucleotides read TGCGCCAGCAGCCAGGACACCATGAACACTGAAGCTTTCTTT.

The V and J genes are TRBV30 and TRBJ1-1; no clear D gene. The CDR3 runs 10 residues. Trimming removed 3 bases at V and 10 bases at J, with 9 bases between. From germline, CDR1 is GTSNPN and CDR2 SVGIG (reference sequence). CDR3 sequence: CAWRPSGAFF. In DNA, the CDR3 is TGTGCCTGGAGGCCGTCAGGAGCTTTCTTT.

This chain connects TRBV28 to TRBJ2-1, with TRBD1 matching 10 bases. The CDR3 is 15 amino acids. Germline CDR1 is MDHEN and CDR2 is SYDVKM. J was trimmed by 6 bases and V by 7 bases; bases with no gene match: 9. CDR3: CASTPDRGGGNEQFF. The CDR3, as DNA: TGTGCCAGCACCCCGGACAGGGGGGGGGGCAATGAGCAGTTCTTC.

This clonotype appeared a few times. Sequence at one end of the junction differs from germline and may be a read error. The rearrangement joins TRBV7-7 to TRBJ2-2; 8 nucleotides line up with TRBD2. CDR3 length: 16 residues. Germline V gene lookup returns CDR1 SSHAT and CDR2 FNYEAQ (reference sequence). CDR3 sequence reads: CASSLTFAGGTGELFF. CDR3 coding DNA: TGTGCTAGCAGCTTAACTTTTGCGGGAGGCACCGGGGAGCTGTTTTTT.

The J gene is TRBJ2-5, the V gene TRBV11-2; 7 bases match TRBD1. Germline V gives CDR1 SGHAT, CDR2 FQNNGV. The CDR3 contains 14 residues. Trimming cost V 3 bases and J 1 base; bases outside gene matches: 2. The CDR3 loop reads CASSFRDSQETQYF. CDR3 sequence (DNA): TGTGCCAGCAGCTTCAGGGACAGCCAAGAGACCCAGTACTTC. The whole variable domain, filled in from reference TRBV11-2 and TRBJ2-5, reads EAGVAQSPRYKIIEKRQSVAFWCNPISGHATLYWYQQILGQGPKLLIQFQNNGVVDDSQLPKDRFSAERLKGVDSTLKIQPAKLEDSAVYLCASSFRDSQETQYFGPGTRLLVL.

This rearrangement joins TRBV6-5 to TRBJ1-1; TRBD1 matches 7 bases. Germline V gene lookup returns CDR1 MNHEY and CDR2 SVGAGI. The CDR3 runs to 14 residues. V lost 6 bases, J lost 4 bases, and 8 bases stayed unmatched. The CDR3 protein is CASSSGQFSTEAFF. The CDR3 DNA is TGTGCCAGCAGCTCGGGACAGTTTAGCACTGAAGCTTTCTTT.

This clonotype was found a few times. The chain recombines TRBV7-2 with TRBJ2-7, with TRBD2 identical over 12 bases. Looked up from germline, CDR1 is SGHTA and CDR2 is FQGNSA. The CDR3 covers 14 residues. Trimming took 5 bases from V and 2 from J; bases not matched to a gene: 1. CDR3 coding DNA: TGTGCCAGCAGCAGACTAGCGGGGGCCTACGAGCAGTACTTC. Amino acid sequence: CASSRLAGAYEQYF.

This clonotype was seen a handful of times. This chain's CDR3 is CASRGGEKLFF. CDR3 DNA: TGTGCCAGCAGGGGGGGTGAAAAACTGTTTTTT. The chain is built from TRBV12-3 or TRBV12-4 and TRBJ1-4, with D possibly matching TRBD1 (5 bases). This CDR3 has 11 residues. With 6 bases removed from V and 7 bases from J, the gap between germline ends came to 6 bases.

This chain connects TRBV6-2 or TRBV6-3 to TRBJ2-7; D gene ambiguous. V was shortened by 4 bases and J by 7 bases, with 17 bases between the two germline ends. CDR1 and CDR2 from the germline V gene are MNHEY and SVGEGT. The CDR3 is made up of 14 amino acids. The DNA of the CDR3 is TGTGCCAGCAGTTCCCCGGGTCCTTGGAGTGAGCAGTACTTC. This gives the protein CASSSPGPWSEQYF.

The CDR3 sequence: CASSIVPEISSYEQYF. CDR3 in DNA: TGTGCCAGTAGTATAGTTCCCGAGATTAGCTCCTACGAGCAGTACTTC. This rearrangement joins TRBV19 to TRBJ2-7; no clear D gene. Germline lookup yields CDR1 LNHDA and CDR2 SQIVND (reference sequence). This CDR3 region has 16 residues. V was clipped by 1 base and J by 0 bases, with 13 bases between them.

This clonotype was observed a few times. The gene calls are TRBV14 and TRBJ1-5, with 10 bases identical to TRBD1. The germline gives CDR1 SGHDN, CDR2 FVKESK. The CDR3 loop spans 14 amino acids. The trim removed 3 bases at V and 7 bases at J, leaving 3 bases unmatched. The CDR3 is CASSQTGGRQPQHF. CDR3 sequence (DNA): TGTGCCAGCAGCCAGACAGGGGGCAGACAGCCCCAGCATTTT.

In its sample, this clonotype was seen a few times. The chain couples TRBV6-2 or TRBV6-3 to TRBJ2-1, with D maybe TRBD2 (6 bases). The CDR3 runs 14 residues. From germline, CDR1 is MNHEY and CDR2 SVGEGT. Trimming pared 8 bases from V and 3 bases from J, leaving 14 bases between. In DNA, the CDR3 is TGTGCCAGCTTAAGCGGGCCCTACTACAATGAGCAGTTCTTC. Translated, it gives CASLSGPYYNEQFF.

In this sample, this clonotype turned up a few times. CDR3 protein: CARMVAGGLEQFF. The CDR3 nucleotides read TGTGCCAGAATGGTAGCGGGAGGTTTGGAGCAGTTCTTC. The chain recombines TRBV2 with TRBJ2-1; TRBD2 aligns across 10 bases. Trimming removed 9 bases from V and 10 bases from J; junction bases left unmatched: 9. This CDR3 region has 13 residues. Germline CDR1 SNHLY, CDR2 FYNNEI.

This clonotype was counted ten times or more. The chain links TRBV7-9 to TRBJ2-7; a weak D match, TRBD1 (5 bases). CDR1 SEHNR and CDR2 FQNEAQ come from the germline V gene (reference sequence). This CDR3 has 15 amino acids. The V gene lost 5 bases and the J gene lost 1 base, with 15 bases spanning the gap. The CDR3 spells CASSPDSEKSYEQYV. The CDR3 nucleotides read TGTGCCAGCAGCCCAGACAGCGAAAAGTCCTACGAGCAGTACGTC.

V gene TRBV6-6 combines with J gene TRBJ2-3; tentatively, D is TRBD1 (6 bases). Germline V gene data show CDR1 as MNHNY and CDR2 as SVGAGI (reference sequence). The CDR3 extends over 14 amino acids. V lost 7 bases and J 11 bases, leaving 22 bases between the germline ends. Here the CDR3 reads CASTELGARSRQYF. Here the CDR3 DNA reads TGTGCCAGCACCGAACTGGGGGCGCGCTCACGGCAGTATTTT.

The V and J genes are TRBV6-5 and TRBJ1-5; possibly TRBD1 for D (5 bases). The CDR3 length is 15 residues. The germline V and J ends were trimmed by 6 bases and 7 bases, with 19 bases remaining between them. Germline V gene lookup returns CDR1 MNHEY and CDR2 SVGAGI. CDR3 sequence (DNA): TGTGCCAGCAGGCCGGGACTTCGGAAGGGCCAGCCCCAGCATTTT. Protein: CASRPGLRKGQPQHF.

The V call is TRBV15, the J call TRBJ2-1; D perhaps matches TRBD2 (6 bases). The CDR3 consists of 15 residues. CDR1 and CDR2 from the germline V gene are LNHNV and YYDKDF (reference sequence). Trimming pared 3 bases from V and 5 bases from J, leaving 14 bases between. The CDR3: CATSSFATSNNEQFF. In DNA form, the CDR3 reads TGTGCCACCAGCAGTTTCGCGACTAGTAACAATGAGCAGTTCTTC.

This clonotype was counted a few times. The rearrangement joins TRBV6-5 to TRBJ1-5, with unresolved D. Deletions cut 0 bases from V and 4 bases from J, with 4 bases between. CDR1 and CDR2 (germline): MNHEY, SVGAGI. The CDR3 runs 13 residues. CDR3 amino acids: CASSYSNNQPQHF. CDR3 coding DNA: TGTGCCAGCAGTTACTCGAATAATCAGCCCCAGCATTTT.

This clonotype was seen a few times. The V call is TRBV20-1, the J call TRBJ2-1; 8 positions match TRBD2. Trimming at V came to 3 bases and at J to 10 bases, leaving 17 bases not matched to a gene. Germline V gene sequence: CDR1 DFQATT, CDR2 SNEGSKA (reference sequence). This CDR3 contains 16 residues. DNA of the CDR3: TGCAGTGCTAGCCCGACCATAGCGGGAATCGTTGTGGAGCAGTTCTTC. Its protein is CSASPTIAGIVVEQFF.

This clonotype was recorded many times. The CDR3, as DNA: TGTGCCAGCAGCTTAGAGGGACACTGGTTCGCGAACACCGGGGAGCTGTTTTTT. This sequence encodes CASSLEGHWFANTGELFF. This chain uses TRBV7-2 with TRBJ2-2, with TRBD1 as a possible D gene (6 bases). The CDR3 length is 18 residues. Trimming took off 1 base at V and 0 bases at J, with 15 bases between the two ends. Looked up from germline, CDR1 is SGHTA and CDR2 is FQGNSA. Full variable domain (rest looked up from reference TRBV7-2 and TRBJ2-2): GAGVSQSPSNKVTEKGKDVELRCDPISGHTALYWYRQSLGQGLEFLIYFQGNSAPDKSGLPSDRFSAERTGGSVSTLTIQRTQQEDSAVYLCASSLEGHWFANTGELFFGEGSRLTVL.

This chain joins TRBV29-1 and TRBJ2-1; perhaps TRBD1 as D (5 bases). CDR3 size: 15 residues. V was shortened by 1 base and J by 3 bases, with 13 bases between the two germline ends. Germline assignment: CDR1 SQVTM and CDR2 ANQGSEA. The CDR3 DNA reads TGCAGCGTTGAAGGTGTCGGCAGGGACTACAATGAGCAGTTCTTC. It specifies CSVEGVGRDYNEQFF.